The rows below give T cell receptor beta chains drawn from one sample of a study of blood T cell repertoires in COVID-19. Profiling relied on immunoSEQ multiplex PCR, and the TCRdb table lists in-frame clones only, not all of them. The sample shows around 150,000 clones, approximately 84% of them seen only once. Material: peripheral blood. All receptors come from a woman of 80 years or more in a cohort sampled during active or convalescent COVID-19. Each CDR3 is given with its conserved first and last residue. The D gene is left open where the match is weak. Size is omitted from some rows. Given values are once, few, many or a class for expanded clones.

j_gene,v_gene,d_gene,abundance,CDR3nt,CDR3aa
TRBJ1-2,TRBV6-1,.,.,TGTGCCAGCAGTGAAGCGGTGGTGAGAAACTATGGCTACACCTTC,CASSEAVVRNYGYTF
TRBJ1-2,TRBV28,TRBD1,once,TGTGCCAGCAGTTCCGGGGCGGCGGGACAGGTTCGCTATGGCTACACCTTC,CASSSGAAGQVRYGYTF
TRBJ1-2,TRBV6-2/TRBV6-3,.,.,TGTGCCAGCAGTTACAATCCGGATGGCTACACCTTC,CASSYNPDGYTF
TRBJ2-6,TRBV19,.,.,TGTGCCAGTAGTTTGTCTGGGCTGGGCTCTGGGGCCAACGTCCTGACTTTC,CASSLSGLGSGANVLTF
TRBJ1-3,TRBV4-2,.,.,TGTGCCAGCAGCCAAGTTCTCAGCTCTGGAAACACCATATATTTT,CASSQVLSSGNTIYF
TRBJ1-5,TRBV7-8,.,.,TGTGCCAGCAGCGGCGACGGAGCCTGGCAGCCCCAGCATTTT,CASSGDGAWQPQHF
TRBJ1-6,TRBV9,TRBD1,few,TGTGCCAGCAGCACGAGGGACAGGGGGAATTCACCCCTCCACTTT,CASSTRDRGNSPLHF
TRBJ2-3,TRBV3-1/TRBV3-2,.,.,TGTGCCAGCAGCCAACAGGGTCCGGATACGCAGTATTTT,CASSQQGPDTQYF
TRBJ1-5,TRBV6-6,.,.,TGTGCCAGCAGTTTAATCTTTAATCAGCCCCAGCATTTT,CASSLIFNQPQHF
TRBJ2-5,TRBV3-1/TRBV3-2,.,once,TGTGCCAGCAGCCAAGAGGCCAGCCTGGGGGGATTGAGAGAGACCCAGTACTTC,CASSQEASLGGLRETQYF
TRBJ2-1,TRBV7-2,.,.,TGTGCCAGCAGTCCGACTAGTTACGGTGAGCAGTTCTTC,CASSPTSYGEQFF